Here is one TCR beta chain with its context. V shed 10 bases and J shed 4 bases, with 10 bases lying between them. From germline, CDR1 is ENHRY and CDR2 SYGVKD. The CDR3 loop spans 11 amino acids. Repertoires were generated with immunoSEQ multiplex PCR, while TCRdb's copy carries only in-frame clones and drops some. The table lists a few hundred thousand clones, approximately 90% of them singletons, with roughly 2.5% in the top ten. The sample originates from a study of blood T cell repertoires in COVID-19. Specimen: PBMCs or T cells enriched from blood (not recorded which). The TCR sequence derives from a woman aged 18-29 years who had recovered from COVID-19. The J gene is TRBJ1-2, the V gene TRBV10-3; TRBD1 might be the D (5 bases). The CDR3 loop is CATRQIYGYTF. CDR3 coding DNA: TGTGCCACTCGACAGATCTATGGCTACACCTTC.